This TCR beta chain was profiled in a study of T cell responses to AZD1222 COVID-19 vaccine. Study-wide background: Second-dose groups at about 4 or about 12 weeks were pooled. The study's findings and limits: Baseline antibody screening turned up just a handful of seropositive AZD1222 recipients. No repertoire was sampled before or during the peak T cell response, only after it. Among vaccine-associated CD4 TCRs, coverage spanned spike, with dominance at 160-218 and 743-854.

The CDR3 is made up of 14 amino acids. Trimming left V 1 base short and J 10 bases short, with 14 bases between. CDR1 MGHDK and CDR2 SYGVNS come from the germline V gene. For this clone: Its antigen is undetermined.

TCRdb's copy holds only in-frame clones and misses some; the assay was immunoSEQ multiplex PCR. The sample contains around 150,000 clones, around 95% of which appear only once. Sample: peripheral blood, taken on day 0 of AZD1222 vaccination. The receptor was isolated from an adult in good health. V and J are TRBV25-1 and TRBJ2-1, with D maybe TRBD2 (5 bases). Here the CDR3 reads CASSESERRGEQFF. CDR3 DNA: TGTGCCAGCAGTGAATCGGAGCGGCGAGGGGAGCAGTTCTTC.